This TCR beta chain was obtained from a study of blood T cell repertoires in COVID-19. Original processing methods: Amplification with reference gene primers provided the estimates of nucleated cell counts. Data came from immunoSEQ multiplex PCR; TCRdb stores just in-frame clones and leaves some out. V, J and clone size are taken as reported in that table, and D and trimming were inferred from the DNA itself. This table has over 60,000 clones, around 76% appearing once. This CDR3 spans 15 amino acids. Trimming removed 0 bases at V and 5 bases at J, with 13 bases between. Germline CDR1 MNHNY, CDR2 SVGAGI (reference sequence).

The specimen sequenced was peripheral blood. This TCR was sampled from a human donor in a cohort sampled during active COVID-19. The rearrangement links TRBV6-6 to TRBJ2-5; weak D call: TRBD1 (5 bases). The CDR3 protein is CASSYSAGMGETQYF. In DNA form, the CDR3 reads TGTGCCAGCAGTTACTCGGCAGGGATGGGTGAGACCCAGTACTTC.